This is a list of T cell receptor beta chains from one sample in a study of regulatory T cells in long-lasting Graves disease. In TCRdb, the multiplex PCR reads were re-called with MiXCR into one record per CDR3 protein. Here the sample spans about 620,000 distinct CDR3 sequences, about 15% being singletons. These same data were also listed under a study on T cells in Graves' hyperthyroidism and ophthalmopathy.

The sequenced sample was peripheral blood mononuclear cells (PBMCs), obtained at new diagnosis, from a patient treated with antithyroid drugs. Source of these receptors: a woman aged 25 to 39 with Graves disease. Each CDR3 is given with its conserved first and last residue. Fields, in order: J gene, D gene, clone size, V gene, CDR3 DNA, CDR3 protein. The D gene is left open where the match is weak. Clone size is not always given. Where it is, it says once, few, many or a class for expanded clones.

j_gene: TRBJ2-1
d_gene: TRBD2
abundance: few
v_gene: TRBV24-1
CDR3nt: TGTGCCACCAGTGACCCAGTAGCGGGAGGTCTCAATGAGCAGTTCTTC
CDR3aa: CATSDPVAGGLNEQFF

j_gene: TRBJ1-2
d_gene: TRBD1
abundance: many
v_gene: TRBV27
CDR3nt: TGTGCCAGCAGTTTACTTTCAGGGGGGCGTGCCTATGGCTACACCTTC
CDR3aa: CASSLLSGGRAYGYTF

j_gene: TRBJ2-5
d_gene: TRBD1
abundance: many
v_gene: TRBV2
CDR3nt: TGTGCCAGCAGGGGGACAGAGGGTCCGGAGACCCAGTACTTC
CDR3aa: CASRGTEGPETQYF

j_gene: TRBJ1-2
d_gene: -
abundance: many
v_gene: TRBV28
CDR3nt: TGTGCCAGCAGTTTAACACCGGACTATGGCTACACCTTC
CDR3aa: CASSLTPDYGYTF

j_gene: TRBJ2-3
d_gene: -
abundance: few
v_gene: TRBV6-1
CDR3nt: TGTGCCAGCAGTGAAGATGGGGGGCGCCTAATAGATACGCAGTATTTT
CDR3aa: CASSEDGGRLIDTQYF

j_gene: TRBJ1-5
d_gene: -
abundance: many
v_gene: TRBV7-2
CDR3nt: TGTGCCAGCAGCTTCGAGGTGAATAGCAATCAGCCCCAGCATTTT
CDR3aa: CASSFEVNSNQPQHF

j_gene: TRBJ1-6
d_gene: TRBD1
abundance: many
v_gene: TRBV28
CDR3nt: TGTGCCAGCAGTGGAGACAGGGGGCCGGTTCGTTCACCCCTCCACTTT
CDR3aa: CASSGDRGPVRSPLHF

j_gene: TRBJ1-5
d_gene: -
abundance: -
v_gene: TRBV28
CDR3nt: TGTGCCAGCAGTTTCTGGGGGAGTTTCAATCAGCCCCAGCATTTT
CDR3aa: CASSFWGSFNQPQHF

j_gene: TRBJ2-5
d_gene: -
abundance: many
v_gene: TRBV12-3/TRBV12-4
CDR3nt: TGTGCCAGCAGTTATCGTATCGAGACCCAGTACTTC
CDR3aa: CASSYRIETQYF

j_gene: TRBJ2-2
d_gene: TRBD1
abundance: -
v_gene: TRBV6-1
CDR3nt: TGTGCCAGCAGTCAGGACAGGGGAATACGGAACACCGGGGAGCTGTTTTTT
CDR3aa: CASSQDRGIRNTGELFF

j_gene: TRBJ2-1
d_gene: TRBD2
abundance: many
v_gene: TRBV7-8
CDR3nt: TGTGCCAGCAGCCTAGGGGGACTAGCGGGAGCGGGGCGTGCCTACAATGAGCAGTTCTTC
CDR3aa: CASSLGGLAGAGRAYNEQFF

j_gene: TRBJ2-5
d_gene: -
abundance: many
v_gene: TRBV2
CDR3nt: TGTGCCAGCAGCGAACAAGAGACCCAGTACTTC
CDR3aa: CASSEQETQYF

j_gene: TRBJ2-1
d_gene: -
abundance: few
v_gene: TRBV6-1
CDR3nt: TGTGCCAGCAGTACGGAGGGATATGAGCAGTTCTTC
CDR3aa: CASSTEGYEQFF

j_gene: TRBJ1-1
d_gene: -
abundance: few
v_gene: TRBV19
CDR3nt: TGTGCCAGTAGTATAGAAATGGGTGGGTCGGCTGAAGCTTTCTTT
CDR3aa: CASSIEMGGSAEAFF

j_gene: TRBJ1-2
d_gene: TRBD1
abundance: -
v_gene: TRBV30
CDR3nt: TGTGCCTGGAGGGACCAGGGGGATGGCTACACCTTC
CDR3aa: CAWRDQGDGYTF

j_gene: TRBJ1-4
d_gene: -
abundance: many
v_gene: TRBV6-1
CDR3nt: TGTGCCAGCAGTGAACGGGGGGGCGCAACTAATGAAAAACTGTTTTTT
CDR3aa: CASSERGGATNEKLFF

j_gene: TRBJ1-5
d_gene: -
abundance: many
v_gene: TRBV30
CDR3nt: TGTGCCTGGAGTGGAGGGGACAATCAGCCCCAGCATTTT
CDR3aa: CAWSGGDNQPQHF

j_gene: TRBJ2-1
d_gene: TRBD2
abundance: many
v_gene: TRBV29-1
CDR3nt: TGCAGCTCTAGCGGGAGAAGTAACCATGAGCAGTTCTTC
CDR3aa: CSSSGRSNHEQFF

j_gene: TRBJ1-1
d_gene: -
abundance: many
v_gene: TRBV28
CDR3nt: TGTGCCAGCATCCGGAGGCAGGGAGAGGCTTTCTTT
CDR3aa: CASIRRQGEAFF

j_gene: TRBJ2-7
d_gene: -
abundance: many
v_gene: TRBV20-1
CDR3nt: TGCAGTGCTAGAGCACTGACAGGCTCCTACGAGCAGTACTTC
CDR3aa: CSARALTGSYEQYF

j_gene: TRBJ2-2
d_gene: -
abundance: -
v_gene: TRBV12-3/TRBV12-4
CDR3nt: TGTGCCAGCACCTCCCTTGGGAGTTTGGCCGGGGAGCTGTTTTTT
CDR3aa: CASTSLGSLAGELFF

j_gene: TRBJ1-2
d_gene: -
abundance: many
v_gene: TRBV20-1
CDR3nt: TGCAGTGCTGACCTGGACAGCGGTCCGGGCTACACCTTC
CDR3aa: CSADLDSGPGYTF

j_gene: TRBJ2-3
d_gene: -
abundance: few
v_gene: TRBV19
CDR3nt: TGTGCCAGTAGTCTGGGGACCACGCAGTATTTT
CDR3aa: CASSLGTTQYF

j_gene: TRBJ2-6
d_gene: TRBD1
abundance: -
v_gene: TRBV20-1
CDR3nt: TGCAGTGCCGGGGACAGTCGCTCTGGGGCCAACGTCCTGACTTTC
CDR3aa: CSAGDSRSGANVLTF

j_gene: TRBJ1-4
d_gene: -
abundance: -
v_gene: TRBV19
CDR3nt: TGTGCCAGTAAAGACCTCGGGACGGGGAATGAAAAACTGTTTTTT
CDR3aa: CASKDLGTGNEKLFF

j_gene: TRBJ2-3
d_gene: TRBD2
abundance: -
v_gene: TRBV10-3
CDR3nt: TGTGCCATCAGCCAAGTAGGGACTAGCGGGATCTCAGATACGCAGTATTTT
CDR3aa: CAISQVGTSGISDTQYF

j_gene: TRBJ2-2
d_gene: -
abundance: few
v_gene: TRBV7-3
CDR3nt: TGTGCCAGCAGCTTAAAAAGGGCGGCCGGGGAGCTGTTTTTT
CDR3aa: CASSLKRAAGELFF

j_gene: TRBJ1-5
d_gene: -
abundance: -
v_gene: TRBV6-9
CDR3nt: TGTGCCAGCAGTTACGTTTTTGGCAATCAGCCCCAGCATTTT
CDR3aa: CASSYVFGNQPQHF

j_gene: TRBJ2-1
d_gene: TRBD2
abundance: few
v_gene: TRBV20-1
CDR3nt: TGCAGTGCTCCCCTCCTCGGGACTAACAACAATGAGCAGTTCTTC
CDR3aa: CSAPLLGTNNNEQFF

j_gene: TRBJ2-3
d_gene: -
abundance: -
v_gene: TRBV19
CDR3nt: TGTGCCAGTAGTGCCCCCGGCGGGCCGAGCACAGATACGCAGTATTTT
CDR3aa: CASSAPGGPSTDTQYF

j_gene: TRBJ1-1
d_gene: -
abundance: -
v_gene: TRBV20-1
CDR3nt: TGCAGTGCTAGAAAACAGGGAAACACTGAAGCTTTCTTT
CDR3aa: CSARKQGNTEAFF

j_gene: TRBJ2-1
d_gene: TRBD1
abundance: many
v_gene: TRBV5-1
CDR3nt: TGCGCCAGCAGCTTGGAACAGGGGGCGCGATCAAGTGAGCAGTTCTTC
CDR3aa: CASSLEQGARSSEQFF

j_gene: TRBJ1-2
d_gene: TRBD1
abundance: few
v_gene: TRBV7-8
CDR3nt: TGTGCCAGCAGCAGCAACCAGGGGGCGGGCTATGGCTACACCTTC
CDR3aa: CASSSNQGAGYGYTF

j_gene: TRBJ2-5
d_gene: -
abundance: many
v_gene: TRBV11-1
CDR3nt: TGTGCCAGCAGCTTTTTTGGGTCGGCAGAGACCCAGTACTTC
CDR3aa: CASSFFGSAETQYF

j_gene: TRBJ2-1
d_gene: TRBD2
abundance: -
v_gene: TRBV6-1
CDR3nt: TGTGCCAGCAGCTCCATCGGACTAGGCGAGCAGTTCTTC
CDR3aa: CASSSIGLGEQFF

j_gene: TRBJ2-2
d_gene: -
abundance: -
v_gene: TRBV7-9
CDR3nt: TGTGCCAGCAGCCCTAGCGTTGAGTTGCTGTTTTTT
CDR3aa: CASSPSVELLFF

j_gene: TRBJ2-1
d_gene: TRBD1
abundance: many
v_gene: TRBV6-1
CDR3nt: TGTGCCAGCAGGGGCGGACAGGGGTTGAATGAGCAGTTCTTC
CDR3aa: CASRGGQGLNEQFF

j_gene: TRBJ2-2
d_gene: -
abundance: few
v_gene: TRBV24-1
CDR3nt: TGTGCCACCAGTGACCACGGGCAGGTTGGCACCGGGGAGCTGTTTTTT
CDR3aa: CATSDHGQVGTGELFF

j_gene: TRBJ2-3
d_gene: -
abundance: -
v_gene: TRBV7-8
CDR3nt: TGTGCCAGCAGCCAGGGGAGGACTAGTCTCGCTCGGGGAGATACGCAGTATTTT
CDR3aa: CASSQGRTSLARGDTQYF

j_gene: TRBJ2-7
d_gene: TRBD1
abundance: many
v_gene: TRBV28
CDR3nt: TGTGCCAGCACGGGTTGGGACAGGATATCCTACGAGCAGTACTTC
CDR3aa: CASTGWDRISYEQYF

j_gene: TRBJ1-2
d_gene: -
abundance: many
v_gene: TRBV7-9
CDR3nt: TGTGCCAGCAGTCGACTGGACTGGCCTGAGAATGGCTACACCTTC
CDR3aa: CASSRLDWPENGYTF

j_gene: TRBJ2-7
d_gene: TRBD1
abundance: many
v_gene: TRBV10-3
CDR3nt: TGTGCCATCAGGGACAGGAGCTCCTACGAGCAGTACTTC
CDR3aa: CAIRDRSSYEQYF

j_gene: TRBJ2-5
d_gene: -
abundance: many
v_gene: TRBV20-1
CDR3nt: TGCAGTGCTAGGTCGCCTCTAAGAGAGACCCAGTACTTC
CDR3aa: CSARSPLRETQYF

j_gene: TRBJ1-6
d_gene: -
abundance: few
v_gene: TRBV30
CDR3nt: TGTGCCTGGATGGCAGGGGATTCACCCCTCCACTTT
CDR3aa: CAWMAGDSPLHF

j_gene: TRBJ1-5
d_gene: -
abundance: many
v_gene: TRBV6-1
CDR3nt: TGTGCCAGTACTTTGGAGGACTTAGGCAATCAGCCCCAGCATTTT
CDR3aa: CASTLEDLGNQPQHF

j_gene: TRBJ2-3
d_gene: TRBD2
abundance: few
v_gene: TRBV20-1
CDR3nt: TGCAGTGCCAAGGCCGCGACTAGCGGGAAAGATACGCAGTATTTT
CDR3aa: CSAKAATSGKDTQYF

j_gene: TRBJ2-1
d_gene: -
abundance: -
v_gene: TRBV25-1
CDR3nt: TGTGCCAGCAGTGAATTGGGGCAGGGTGGATCCAATGAGCAGTTCTTC
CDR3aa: CASSELGQGGSNEQFF

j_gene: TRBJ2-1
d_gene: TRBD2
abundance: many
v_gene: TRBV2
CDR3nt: TGTGCCAGCATGGTGGAAGGACTAGCAGGCAATGAGCAGTTCTTC
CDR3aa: CASMVEGLAGNEQFF

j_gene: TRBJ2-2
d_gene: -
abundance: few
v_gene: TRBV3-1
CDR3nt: TGTGCCAGCAGCCTTCATCTAAGCTACTCGAACACCGGGGAGCTGTTTTTT
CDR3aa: CASSLHLSYSNTGELFF

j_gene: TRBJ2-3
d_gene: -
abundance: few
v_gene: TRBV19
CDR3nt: TGTGCCAGTAGTGTCTCCTGGAGAGATACGCAGTATTTT
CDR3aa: CASSVSWRDTQYF

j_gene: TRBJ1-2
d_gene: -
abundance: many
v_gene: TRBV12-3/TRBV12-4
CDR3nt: TGTGCCAGCAGTCGGGACCTCTATGGCTACACCTTC
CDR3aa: CASSRDLYGYTF

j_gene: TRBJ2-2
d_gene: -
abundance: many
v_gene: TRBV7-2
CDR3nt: TGTGCCAGCAGCTTGGGACCCACAGGTTTGACCGGGGAGCTGTTTTTT
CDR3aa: CASSLGPTGLTGELFF

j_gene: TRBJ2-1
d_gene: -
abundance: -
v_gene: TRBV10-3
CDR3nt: TGTGCCATCAGTGATCAGGACTCGGGGCACAATGAGCAGTTCTTC
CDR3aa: CAISDQDSGHNEQFF

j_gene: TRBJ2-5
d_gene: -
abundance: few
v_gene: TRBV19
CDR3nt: TGTGCCAGTAGTACACCATCAGGGGCCCCCAGGTACTTC
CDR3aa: CASSTPSGAPRYF

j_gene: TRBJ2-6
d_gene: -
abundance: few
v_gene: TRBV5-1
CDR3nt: TGCGCCAGCAGCTTAGTCGGAAAGACTGGGGCCAACGTCCTGACTTTC
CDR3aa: CASSLVGKTGANVLTF

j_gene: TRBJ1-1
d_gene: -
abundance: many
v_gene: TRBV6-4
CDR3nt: TGTGCCAGCAGTGACTCGACCGGGCCGAACACTGAAGCTTTCTTT
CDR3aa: CASSDSTGPNTEAFF

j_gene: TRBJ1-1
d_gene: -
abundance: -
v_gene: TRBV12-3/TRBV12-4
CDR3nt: TGTGCCAGCAGCCTACCGGGGACCGCTGAAGCTTTCTTT
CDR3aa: CASSLPGTAEAFF

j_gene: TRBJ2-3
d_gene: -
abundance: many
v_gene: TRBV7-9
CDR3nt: TGTGCCAGCAGCTTTTCTTCCTTCCGCACAGATACGCAGTATTTT
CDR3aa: CASSFSSFRTDTQYF

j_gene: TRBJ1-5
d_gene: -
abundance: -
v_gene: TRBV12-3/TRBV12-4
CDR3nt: TGTGCCAGTCGCGAGGGACCTCTTAGCAATCAGCCCCAGCATTTT
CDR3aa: CASREGPLSNQPQHF